The 27 T cell receptor beta chains below were found in one sample sequenced in a study of tumor T cells in aggressive B-cell lymphoma. Libraries were prepared by immunoSEQ multiplex PCR; TCRdb keeps only in-frame clonotypes and omits some of them. This sample has 9,300 or so clones, with 75% to 85% found just once. What was sequenced was tumor tissue. The receptors were sampled from an adult with diffuse large B cell lymphoma.

This clone was recorded a few times. The J gene is TRBJ2-1, the V gene TRBV6-6, with 8 bases matching TRBD2. Germline V gives CDR1 MNHNY, CDR2 SVGAGI (reference sequence). The CDR3 is 12 amino acids. Trimming at V came to 6 bases and at J to 7 bases, leaving 2 bases not matched to a gene. The CDR3 loop is CASRLAENEQFF. CDR3 nucleotide sequence: TGTGCCAGCAGACTAGCGGAGAATGAGCAGTTCTTC.

The rearrangement joins TRBV28 to TRBJ1-2, with a weak D call TRBD1 (5 bases). Deletions cut 5 bases from V and 7 bases from J, with 11 bases between. Germline V lookup: CDR1 MDHEN, CDR2 SYDVKM. The CDR3 length is 12 residues. The CDR3 DNA reads TGTGCCAGCAGTCGGGGGTTGGTTGGCTACACCTTC. Protein sequence: CASSRGLVGYTF.

CDR3 DNA: TGTGCCAGTAGTATCATGGGGGGATGGAGGGAGACCCAGTACTTC. Its protein product is CASSIMGGWRETQYF. The chain recombines TRBV19 with TRBJ2-5; a possible D gene is TRBD2 (6 bases). CDR3 length: 15 residues. Germline V CDR1 and CDR2: LNHDA, SQIVND (reference sequence). V was pared by 3 bases and J by 5 bases, with 16 bases between.

The chain links TRBV29-1 to TRBJ2-3; 11 bases fit TRBD2. Germline CDR1 is SQVTM and CDR2 is ANQGSEA. This CDR3 region has 16 residues. With V trimmed by 6 bases and J by 2 bases, 10 bases remained unmatched. This CDR3 is CSVDQGLAGNTDTQYF. Written as DNA, the CDR3 is TGCAGCGTCGACCAAGGACTAGCGGGCAACACAGATACGCAGTATTTT.

This chain uses TRBV7-9 with TRBJ1-1, with D perhaps TRBD1 (5 bases). Trimming stripped 5 bases from V and 9 bases from J, with 19 bases between. Germline CDR1 is SEHNR and CDR2 is FQNEAQ (reference sequence). The CDR3 is 14 residues long. The CDR3 DNA follows: TGTGCCAGCAGCGGTGGGGGGGGTGATTGGAAAGCTTTCTTT. Its protein is CASSGGGGDWKAFF.

This clone was seen more than once but under ten times. The chain's CDR3 is CASSGGTRLYEQYF. The CDR3 DNA sequence: TGTGCCAGCAGCGGTGGGACTAGATTATACGAGCAGTACTTC. The genes are TRBV5-8 and TRBJ2-7; TRBD2 aligns across 8 bases. V trimming: 4 bases; J trimming: 4 bases; junction bases outside the gene matches: 7. CDR1 and CDR2 from the germline V gene are SGHTS and YDEGEE. This CDR3 region has 14 residues.

This chain joins TRBV2 and TRBJ1-2, with D tentatively TRBD1 (5 bases). Germline assignment: CDR1 SNHLY and CDR2 FYNNEI. CDR3 length: 12 residues. V gave up 6 bases and J gave up 8 bases, with 13 bases separating them. CDR3 loop: CASRGGNRGYTF. The CDR3 coding sequence is TGTGCCAGCAGGGGGGGGAATCGCGGCTACACCTTC.

The chain links TRBV5-1 to TRBJ1-1; D may be TRBD1 (6 bases). Deletions cut 0 bases from V and 0 bases from J, with 9 bases between. Looked up from germline, CDR1 is SGHRS and CDR2 is YFSETQ. The CDR3 runs 15 residues. In DNA, the CDR3 is TGCGCCAGCAGCTTGGTTGCAGGGGTGAACACTGAAGCTTTCTTT. This sequence encodes CASSLVAGVNTEAFF.

CDR3 coding DNA: TGCGCCAGCAGTCGGGACTCCTACAATGAGCAGTTCTTC. Translation gives CASSRDSYNEQFF. The chain employs TRBV4-1 and TRBJ2-1; TRBD2 might be the D (5 bases). Germline assignment: CDR1 MGHRA and CDR2 YSYEKL. This CDR3 region has 13 residues. Trimming shortened V by 6 bases and J by 0 bases, and 6 bases separated the two germline ends.

This sequence joins TRBV28 and TRBJ2-7, with TRBD1 as a possible D gene (6 bases). Trimming stripped 8 bases from V and 6 bases from J, with 11 bases between. The CDR3 length is 11 residues. Germline V gene lookup returns CDR1 MDHEN and CDR2 SYDVKM. CDR3 amino acids: CASDRPGEQYF. For the CDR3, the DNA is TGTGCCAGCGACAGGCCGGGCGAGCAGTACTTC.

The CDR3 protein is CASSQSTGYEQFF. The CDR3 DNA sequence: TGCGCCAGCAGCCAGTCAACAGGGTATGAGCAGTTCTTC. This chain uses TRBV4-1 with TRBJ2-1, with a tentative D call TRBD1 (6 bases). Looked up from germline, CDR1 is MGHRA and CDR2 is YSYEKL. The CDR3 has 13 amino acids. The V end lost 3 bases, the J end lost 8 bases, and 11 bases lay between the germline ends.

This clone has a handful of counts. The V gene is TRBV7-9, the J gene TRBJ2-1; 10 nucleotides match TRBD2. The germline V gene has CDR1 SEHNR and CDR2 FQNEAQ (reference sequence). The junction had 3 bases not matched to a gene; V was cut back by 2 bases and J by 5 bases. This CDR3 contains 15 residues. The CDR3 DNA reads as TGTGCCAGCAGCTTAATAGCGGGAGGCGACAATGAGCAGTTCTTC. As protein: CASSLIAGGDNEQFF.

This chain joins TRBV28 and TRBJ1-6, with 9 bases that match TRBD1. V was clipped by 6 bases and J by 10 bases; unmatched bases: 7. This CDR3 comprises 14 residues. CDR1 is MDHEN, CDR2 SYDVKM, per germline. The CDR3 DNA sequence: TGTGCCAGCAGGACAGGGGGTGGTTTCTCACCCCTCCACTTT. This codes for CASRTGGGFSPLHF.

This chain joins TRBV2 and TRBJ2-3; 7 bases map to TRBD2. Trimming cost V 11 bases and J 1 base; bases outside gene matches: 6. Looked up from germline, CDR1 is SNHLY and CDR2 is FYNNEI. The CDR3 has 13 amino acids. This CDR3 is CAGQRERTDTQYF. The CDR3 bases are TGTGCCGGGCAGCGGGAACGCACAGATACGCAGTATTTT.

This rearrangement joins TRBV5-1 to TRBJ2-1, with 8 bases identical to TRBD1. The J segment lost 4 bases and the V segment lost 5 bases, leaving 5 bases of the junction unmatched. The germline V gene encodes CDR1 SGHRS and CDR2 YFSETQ. The CDR3 is 14 residues long. In DNA, the CDR3 is TGCGCCAGCAGGGCCGGGACAGGTTACAATGAGCAGTTCTTC. This translates into CASRAGTGYNEQFF.

The rearrangement joins TRBV19 to TRBJ2-7; 11 nucleotides agree with TRBD2. With V trimmed by 9 bases and J by 4 bases, 17 bases remained unmatched. The CDR3 has 17 amino acids. The germline gives CDR1 LNHDA, CDR2 SQIVND (reference sequence). In DNA, the CDR3 is TGTGCCAGCAAACAGGGGGCGGCTAGCGGGAGGAAGTACGAGCAGTACTTC. Protein sequence: CASKQGAASGRKYEQYF.

This clone was detected only once. The gene calls are TRBV18 and TRBJ1-5; 7 bases fit TRBD1. The CDR3 contains 15 residues. V shed 3 bases and J 0 bases; nucleotides not matched to a gene: 2. Germline loops: CDR1 KGHSH, CDR2 LQKENI. Written as DNA, the CDR3 is TGTGCCAGCTCACCGGGGACAGTTAGCAATCAGCCCCAGCATTTT. It is translated as CASSPGTVSNQPQHF.

This chain joins TRBV14 and TRBJ2-5; TRBD1 might be the D (5 bases). CDR3 size: 17 residues. Germline lookup yields CDR1 SGHDN and CDR2 FVKESK. With 0 bases removed from V and 5 bases from J, the gap between germline ends came to 19 bases. The CDR3 region is CASSQDRLAVGRETQYF. CDR3 coding DNA: TGTGCCAGCAGCCAAGATCGACTGGCAGTGGGGCGGGAGACCCAGTACTTC.

The chain combines TRBV7-2 with TRBJ2-7; 10 bases match TRBD1. Germline loops: CDR1 SGHTA, CDR2 FQGNSA. The J segment lost 0 bases and the V segment lost 5 bases, leaving 4 bases of the junction unmatched. This CDR3 has 15 residues. CDR3 nucleotide sequence: TGTGCCAGCAGCCCAAGGACAGGGGGCTCCTACGAGCAGTACTTC. This gives the protein CASSPRTGGSYEQYF.

The V call is TRBV2, the J call TRBJ2-2, with TRBD2 matching 8 bases. CDR1 is SNHLY and CDR2 is FYNNEI in the germline V gene. V was clipped by 4 bases and J by 4 bases; unmatched bases: 5. CDR3 length: 15 residues. Here the CDR3 DNA reads TGTGCCAGCAGTGTACTTAGCGGGACCACCGGGGAGCTGTTTTTT. This sequence encodes CASSVLSGTTGELFF. The full variable domain, rest sourced from reference TRBV2 and TRBJ2-2, is EPEVTQTPSHQVTQMGQEVILRCVPISNHLYFYWYRQILGQKVEFLVSFYNNEISEKSEIFDDQFSVERPDGSNFTLKIRSTKLEDSAMYFCASSVLSGTTGELFFGEGSRLTVL.

The CDR3 bases are TGTGCCAGCAGCTTAGCTACTAGCGGGAGGCAGGAGCAGTACTTC. Protein product: CASSLATSGRQEQYF. J is TRBJ2-7 and V is TRBV7-2; TRBD2 agrees at 12 bases. With 0 bases clipped from V and 7 bases from J, the junction kept 4 bases outside the gene matches. Germline CDR1 reads SGHTA; CDR2 reads FQGNSA. This CDR3 comprises 15 residues.

This clone has only a few counts. This rearrangement joins TRBV15 to TRBJ2-7, with a tentative D call TRBD2 (5 bases). Germline-derived CDR1 and CDR2 are LNHNV and YYDKDF (reference sequence). This CDR3 has 11 residues. The germline V and J ends were trimmed by 3 bases and 9 bases, with 9 bases remaining between them. CDR3 loop: CATSRGVGQYF. CDR3 sequence (DNA): TGTGCCACCAGCAGGGGAGTTGGGCAGTACTTC.

A few counts support this clone. The chain couples TRBV28 to TRBJ1-5; 7 bases align to TRBD1. Unmatched junction bases numbered 17, after V lost 6 bases and J lost 3 bases. This CDR3 has 18 amino acids. Germline assignment: CDR1 MDHEN and CDR2 SYDVKM. In DNA form, the CDR3 reads TGTGCCAGCAGCAGTCCCCTCCCCGGGACAGACTACAATCAGCCCCAGCATTTT. It encodes CASSSPLPGTDYNQPQHF.

The CDR3 bases are TGTGCCAGCAGCGGCGGACAGGGGAATCAGCCCCAGCATTTT. Translation gives CASSGGQGNQPQHF. The chain employs TRBV28 and TRBJ1-5; 9 positions agree with TRBD1. Germline V gene data show CDR1 as MDHEN and CDR2 as SYDVKM. V was pared by 6 bases and J by 4 bases, with 4 bases of the junction left unmatched. The length of the CDR3 is 14 residues. Full variable domain (missing parts from reference TRBV28 and TRBJ1-5): DVKVTQSSRYLVKRTGEKVFLECVQDMDHENMFWYRQDPGLGLRLIYFSYDVKMKEKGDIPEGYSVSREKKERFSLILESASTNQTSMYLCASSGGQGNQPQHFGDGTRLSIL.

The sample holds a few counts of this clone. The genes are TRBV28 and TRBJ1-3, with D possibly TRBD1 on 5 matching bases. Looked up from germline, CDR1 is MDHEN and CDR2 is SYDVKM. The CDR3 runs 18 residues. V lost 3 bases, J lost 0 bases, and 18 bases lay in between. This CDR3 is CASSFNARRGISGNTIYF. CDR3 DNA sequence: TGTGCCAGCAGTTTCAATGCGCGTAGGGGAATCTCTGGAAACACCATATATTTT.

The V call is TRBV21-1, the J call TRBJ2-7; TRBD2 was called by the table and not checked on the DNA. TRBV21-1 is annotated as a pseudogene. There are 22 residues in the CDR3. CDR3: CASSKGIRRGSDSGPEPNEQYF. The CDR3 DNA reads as TGTGCCAGCAGCAAAGGGATACGAAGAGGGAGTGACTCGGGTCCAGAGCCCAACGAGCAGTACTTC.

CDR3 protein: CASARQFNEKLFF. CDR3 coding DNA: TGTGCCAGCGCTAGACAGTTTAATGAAAAACTGTTTTTT. The rearrangement links TRBV14 to TRBJ1-4; D is possibly TRBD1 (5 bases). This CDR3 has 13 amino acids. Between the trimmed V and J ends, which lost 8 bases and 4 bases, there was a span of 11 bases. CDR1 and CDR2 (germline): SGHDN, FVKESK.